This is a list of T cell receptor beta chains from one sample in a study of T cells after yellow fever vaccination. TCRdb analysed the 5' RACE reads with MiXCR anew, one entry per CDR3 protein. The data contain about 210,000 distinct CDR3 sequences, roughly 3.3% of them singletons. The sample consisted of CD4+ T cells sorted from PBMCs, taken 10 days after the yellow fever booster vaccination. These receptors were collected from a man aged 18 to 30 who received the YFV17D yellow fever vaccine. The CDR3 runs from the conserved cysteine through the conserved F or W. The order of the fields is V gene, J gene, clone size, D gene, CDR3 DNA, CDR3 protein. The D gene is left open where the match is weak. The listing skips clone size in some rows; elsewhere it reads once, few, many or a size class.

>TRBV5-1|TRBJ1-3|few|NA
TGCGCCAGCAGCTGGGACCCTGGCTCTGGAAACACCATATATTTT
CASSWDPGSGNTIYF
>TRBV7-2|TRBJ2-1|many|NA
TGTGCCAGCAGCTTAGCGCTGTGGGATGGAGACAATGAGCAGTTCTTC
CASSLALWDGDNEQFF
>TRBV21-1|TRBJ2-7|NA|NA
TGTGCCAGCAGCAAAGGTTTTTGTCGGGATTTGTCGTACGAGCAGTACTTC
CASSKGFCRDLSYEQYF
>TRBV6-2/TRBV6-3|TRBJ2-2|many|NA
TGTGCCAGCAGTTACGCGAGGGGGGGAACCGGGGAGCTGTTTTTT
CASSYARGGTGELFF
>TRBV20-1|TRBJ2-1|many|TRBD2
TGCAGTGCTCCGCGGACTAGCGGTTACAATGAGCAGTTCTTC
CSAPRTSGYNEQFF
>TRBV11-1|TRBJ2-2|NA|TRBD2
TGTGCCAGCAGCCGGGGTCCGGGACTAGCGGGGTCCGGGGAGCTGTTTTTT
CASSRGPGLAGSGELFF
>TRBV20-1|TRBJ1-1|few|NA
TGCAGTGCTTCGACGGCAACTGAAGCTTTCTTT
CSASTATEAFF
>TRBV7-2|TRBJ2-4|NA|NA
TGTGCCAGCAGCTTAGTGGGTCTGCGGATAGCCAAAAACATTCAGTACTTC
CASSLVGLRIAKNIQYF
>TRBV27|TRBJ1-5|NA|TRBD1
TGTGCCAGCCGGACAGGGGGCGAGGGAAGCAATCAGCCCCAGCATTTT
CASRTGGEGSNQPQHF
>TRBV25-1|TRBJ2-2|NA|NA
TGTGCCAGCAGTGTATACGACACCGGGGAGCTGTTTTTT
CASSVYDTGELFF
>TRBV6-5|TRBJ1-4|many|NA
TGTGCCAGCAGCACCGAGGGCAGGGGTAATGAAAAACTGTTTTTT
CASSTEGRGNEKLFF
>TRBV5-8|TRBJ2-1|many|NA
TGTGCCAGCAGCTTTTTCACCGAGCAGTTCTTC
CASSFFTEQFF
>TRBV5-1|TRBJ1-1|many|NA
TGCGCCAGCAGTCCACAGGGATCGTCCACTGAAGCTTTCTTT
CASSPQGSSTEAFF
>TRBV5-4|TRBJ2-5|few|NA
TGTGCCAGCAGCTTACGCCCGTACCAAGAGACCCAGTACTTC
CASSLRPYQETQYF
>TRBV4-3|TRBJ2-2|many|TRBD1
TGCGCCAGCAGCCATCAAAGGGGACAGGGTAAAAGAACCGGGGAGCTGTTTTTT
CASSHQRGQGKRTGELFF
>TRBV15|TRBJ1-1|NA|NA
TGTGCCACCAGCAGAGATGCTCGGGCCTTGAACACTGAAGCTTTCTTT
CATSRDARALNTEAFF
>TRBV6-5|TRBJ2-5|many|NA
TGTGCCAGCAGCCAAAGAGGACGGGGGTACCAAGAGACCCAGTACTTC
CASSQRGRGYQETQYF
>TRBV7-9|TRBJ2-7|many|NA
TGTGCCAGCAGCTTAGATGTTGAAGGCTACGAGCAGTACTTC
CASSLDVEGYEQYF
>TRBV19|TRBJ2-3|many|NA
TGTGCCAGTAGTATACGGGACAACACAGATACGCAGTATTTT
CASSIRDNTDTQYF
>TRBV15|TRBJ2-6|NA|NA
TGTGCCACCAGCAGCACTGGGGCCAACGTCCTGACTTTC
CATSSTGANVLTF
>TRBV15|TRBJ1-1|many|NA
TGTGCCACCAGCCTCGGGGACACTGAAGCTTTCTTT
CATSLGDTEAFF
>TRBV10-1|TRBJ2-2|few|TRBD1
TGCGCCAGCAGTGAGGAACAGGGGATCGGGGAGCTGTTTTTT
CASSEEQGIGELFF
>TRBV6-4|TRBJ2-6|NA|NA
TGTGCCAGCAGTGACGTAACAGCCTTTGAGGTCAACGTCCTGACTTTC
CASSDVTAFEVNVLTF
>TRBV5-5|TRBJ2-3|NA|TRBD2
TGTGCCAGCAAGCCTAGCGGGGTGGGCACAGATACGCAGTATTTT
CASKPSGVGTDTQYF
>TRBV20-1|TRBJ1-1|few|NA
TGCAGTGCTAGGGGACAAGACGGCACTGAAGCTTTCTTT
CSARGQDGTEAFF
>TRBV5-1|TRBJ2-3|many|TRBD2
TGCGCCAGCAGCCGGACTAGCGGGGGGCCAGATACGCAGTATTTT
CASSRTSGGPDTQYF
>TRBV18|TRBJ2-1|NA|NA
TGTGCCAGCTCACTGAGCCAGGGGGGGTACAATGAGCAGTTCTTC
CASSLSQGGYNEQFF
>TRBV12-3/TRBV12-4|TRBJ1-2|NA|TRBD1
TGTGCCAGCACCGCGACAGGGGGCGGCTATGGCTACACCTTC
CASTATGGGYGYTF
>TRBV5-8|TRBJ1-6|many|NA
TGTGCCAGCAGCTTGTTCTGGATTTCCTATAATTCACCCCTCCACTTT
CASSLFWISYNSPLHF
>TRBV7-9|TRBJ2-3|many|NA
TGTGCCAGCAGCATCCGACTCGGTTTGGCGCAGTATTTT
CASSIRLGLAQYF
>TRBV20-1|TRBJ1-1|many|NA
TGCAGTGCTAGAGAGGGGTACTTTATAATGAACACTGAAGCTTTCTTT
CSAREGYFIMNTEAFF
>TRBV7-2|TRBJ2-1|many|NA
TGTGCCAGCAGCCGACGGCGGGGTAGCGGACTCTACAATGAGCAGTTCTTC
CASSRRRGSGLYNEQFF
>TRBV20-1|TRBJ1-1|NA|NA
TGCAGTGCTAGATTCTCGACTGGGAACACTGAAGCTTTCTTT
CSARFSTGNTEAFF
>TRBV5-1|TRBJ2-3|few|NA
TGCGCCAGCAGCCCCGCAGGAGAAGATACGCAGTATTTT
CASSPAGEDTQYF
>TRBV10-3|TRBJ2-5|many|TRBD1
TGTGCCATCAGCCAACGGACAGGGACGGGAGAGACCCAGTACTTC
CAISQRTGTGETQYF
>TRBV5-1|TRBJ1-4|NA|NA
TGCGCCAGCAGCTTAGGTGGGATGAAGGAAAAACTGTTTTTT
CASSLGGMKEKLFF
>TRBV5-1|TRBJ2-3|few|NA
TGCGCCAGCAGGATAAGGGCCGACGATACGCAGTATTTT
CASRIRADDTQYF
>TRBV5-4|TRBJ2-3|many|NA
TGTGCCAGCAGCCAACGACTGGAGGAGGGCACAGATACGCAGTATTTT
CASSQRLEEGTDTQYF
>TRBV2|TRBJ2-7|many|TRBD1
TGTGCCAGCAGTCCACAGGGGAGATCCTACGGGGAGCAGTACTTC
CASSPQGRSYGEQYF
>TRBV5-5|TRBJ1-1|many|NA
TGTGCCAGCAGCTTGGACTGGTATGAAGCTTTCTTT
CASSLDWYEAFF
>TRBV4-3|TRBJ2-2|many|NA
TGCGCCAGCAGCCAAGTGGAGTGGGCATCGAACACCGGGGAGCTGTTTTTT
CASSQVEWASNTGELFF
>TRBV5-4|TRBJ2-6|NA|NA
TGTGCCAGCAGCTTGGTGGGGGGCCCTGGGGCCAACGTCCTGACTTTC
CASSLVGGPGANVLTF
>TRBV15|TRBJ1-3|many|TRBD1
TGTGCCACCAGCAGAGAGGGAACAGGGGTTAGAAACACCATATATTTT
CATSREGTGVRNTIYF
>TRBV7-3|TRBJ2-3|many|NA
TGTGCCAGCAGCTTGATGGCGATCGGGGGCCCCACAGATACGCAGTATTTT
CASSLMAIGGPTDTQYF
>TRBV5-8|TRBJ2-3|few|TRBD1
TGTGCCAGCAGCTCGCGACAGGGCAGCGGCACAGATACGCAGTATTTT
CASSSRQGSGTDTQYF
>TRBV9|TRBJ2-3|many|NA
TGTGCCAGCAGCGTAGAAGGAAGTCCAGATACGCAGTATTTT
CASSVEGSPDTQYF
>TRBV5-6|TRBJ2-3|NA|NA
TGTGCCAGCAGCTCAGTCCCAGGGACCGCCACAGATACGCAGTATTTT
CASSSVPGTATDTQYF
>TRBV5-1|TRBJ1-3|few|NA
TGCGCCAGCAGCTTGGTTCCAGGCCCCGGAAACACCATATATTTT
CASSLVPGPGNTIYF
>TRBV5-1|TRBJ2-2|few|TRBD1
TGCGCCAGCAGCTTGGAAACAGGGGGCATCGGGGAGCTGTTTTTT
CASSLETGGIGELFF
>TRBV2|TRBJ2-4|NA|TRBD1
TGTGCCAGCAGTACGACAGGGGCCAAAAACATTCAGTACTTC
CASSTTGAKNIQYF
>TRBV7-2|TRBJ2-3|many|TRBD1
TGTGCCAGCAGCTTTAGACAGGGGCCAGATACGCAGTATTTT
CASSFRQGPDTQYF